Following are 6 T cell receptor beta chains from one sample sequenced in a study of blood T cell repertoires in COVID-19. Produced via immunoSEQ multiplex PCR; TCRdb's table is partial and in-frame only. The sample shows approximately 160,000 clones, 80% to 90% of them seen only once. Sequencing was carried out using PBMCs or T cells enriched from blood (not recorded which). These receptors were obtained from a woman aged 45-65 years who had recovered from COVID-19.

The gene calls are TRBV7-2 and TRBJ2-2, with D hard to call. Germline CDR1 reads SGHTA; CDR2 reads FQGNSA. The CDR3 extends over 17 amino acids. V dropped 5 bases and J dropped 4 bases, with 20 bases sitting between them. The CDR3 region has the DNA TGTGCCAGCAGCCCAGCCGGCAGACAAAGCAGCACCGGGGAGCTGTTTTTT. Translated: CASSPAGRQSSTGELFF.

The chain combines TRBV6-5 with TRBJ1-2, with D unresolved. This CDR3 has 12 amino acids. CDR1 and CDR2 (germline): MNHEY, SVGAGI. V lost 4 bases and J lost 8, with 11 bases in between. The CDR3 coding sequence is TGTGCCAGCAGTTCCGCTAATCGGGGCTACACCTTC. This gives the protein CASSSANRGYTF.

In nucleotides, the CDR3 is TGTGCCATCAGGGCGGACAGGGGGCGTGTTGGCTACACCTTC. This gives the protein CAIRADRGRVGYTF. This rearrangement joins TRBV10-3 to TRBJ1-2; TRBD1 matches at 11 bases. The CDR3 has 14 residues. After removal of 6 bases from V and 7 bases from J, the junction contained 7 bases not matched to a gene. Germline V gene lookup returns CDR1 ENHRY and CDR2 SYGVKD.

This chain joins TRBV6-1 and TRBJ2-3; 9 nucleotides line up with TRBD2. Germline values: CDR1 MNHNS, CDR2 SASEGT. V gave up 2 bases and J gave up 4 bases; unmatched junction bases: 7. The CDR3 runs 16 residues. This CDR3 reads CASSEPSSGNPDTQYF. The DNA of the CDR3 is TGTGCCAGCAGTGAACCGTCTAGCGGGAATCCAGATACGCAGTATTTT.

The CDR3 loop reads CASRAERTGELFF. CDR3 DNA: TGTGCCAGCAGGGCTGAGAGGACCGGGGAGCTGTTTTTT. The chain recombines TRBV2 with TRBJ2-2; D not certain. The V and J ends lost 6 bases and 5 bases respectively, with 10 bases between them. The CDR3 is made up of 13 amino acids. Germline-derived CDR1 and CDR2 are SNHLY and FYNNEI. Full variable domain (rest looked up from reference TRBV2 and TRBJ2-2): EPEVTQTPSHQVTQMGQEVILRCVPISNHLYFYWYRQILGQKVEFLVSFYNNEISEKSEIFDDQFSVERPDGSNFTLKIRSTKLEDSAMYFCASRAERTGELFFGEGSRLTVL.

The chain employs TRBV19 and TRBJ1-2; D is perhaps TRBD1 (6 bases). Germline CDR1 is LNHDA and CDR2 is SQIVND (reference sequence). This CDR3 is 16 amino acids long. Trimming stripped 6 bases from V and 0 bases from J, with 17 bases between. DNA for the CDR3: TGTGCCAGTAGGATGAAGTGGACAGCAGCTAACTATGGCTACACCTTC. This translates into CASRMKWTAANYGYTF. Drawing the rest from reference TRBV19 and TRBJ1-2, the complete variable domain is DGGITQSPKYLFRKEGQNVTLSCEQNLNHDAMYWYRQDPGQGLRLIYYSQIVNDFQKGDIAEGYSVSREKKESFPLTVTSAQKNPTAFYLCASRMKWTAANYGYTFGSGTRLTVV.